The rows below give T cell receptor beta chains drawn from one sample of a study of OX40 agonist ivuxolimab in advanced cancers. Data came from immunoSEQ multiplex PCR; TCRdb stores just in-frame clones and leaves some out. The sample contains around 140,000 clones, 90% of which appear only once. The source was CD4+ or CD8+ T cells sorted from blood, collected in a trial of the OX40 agonist ivuxolimab. The source of these receptors is an adult with an advanced solid tumor such as melanoma, head and neck, liver or kidney cancer. Both conserved end residues are part of each CDR3. D genes are given only for firm matches. The listing skips clone size in some rows; elsewhere it reads once, few, many or a size class.

J gene | D gene | V gene | clone size | CDR3 DNA | CDR3 protein
TRBJ2-7 | TRBD1 | TRBV27 | - | TGTGCCAGCAGTTTTCGGACAGGGGGGGTCGAGCAGTACTTC | CASSFRTGGVEQYF
TRBJ2-7 | - | TRBV5-1 | - | TGCGCCAGCAGCTTCGGACAGCGATACGAGCAGTACTTC | CASSFGQRYEQYF
TRBJ2-1 | - | TRBV27 | once | TGTGCCAGCAGTCTACTGGGGACTTCGCAGTTCTTC | CASSLLGTSQFF
TRBJ2-7 | - | TRBV7-2 | - | TGTGCCAGCAGAGGGGCAGGGTTTTACGAGCAGTACTTC | CASRGAGFYEQYF
TRBJ1-1 | - | TRBV11-3 | - | TGTGCCAGCAGAAAGACTGGGAAGATATCGAACACTGAAGCTTTCTTT | CASRKTGKISNTEAFF
TRBJ2-7 | TRBD2 | TRBV5-1 | - | TGCGCCAGCAGCCCGGGGGGGCTTGCCTCCTACGAGCAGTACTTC | CASSPGGLASYEQYF
TRBJ2-1 | - | TRBV28 | - | TGTGCCAGCAGTCCCATCGCGACCAGCTCCTACAATGAGCAGTTCTTC | CASSPIATSSYNEQFF
TRBJ1-1 | - | TRBV7-2 | few | TGTGCCAGCAGCCTGACAGGGAACACTGAAGCTTTCTTT | CASSLTGNTEAFF
TRBJ2-7 | - | TRBV25-1 | - | TGTGCCAGCAGTTTATGGCCTGGTCCCCCCTACGAGCAGTACTTC | CASSLWPGPPYEQYF
TRBJ1-3 | - | TRBV18 | - | TGTGCCAGCTCACCGCGACAAGACCCAAATGGAAACACCATATATTTT | CASSPRQDPNGNTIYF
TRBJ2-7 | TRBD1 | TRBV7-3 | - | TGTGCCAGCAGCCAAAGCCCCGGGACAGGGCAGAACGAGCAGTACTTC | CASSQSPGTGQNEQYF
TRBJ1-2 | - | TRBV27 | - | TGTGCCAGCAGTTCATTCCCGGGACGGAACTCTAACTATGGCTACACCTTC | CASSSFPGRNSNYGYTF
TRBJ2-1 | TRBD2 | TRBV10-3 | - | TGTGCCATCAGAGGACTAGCGGGAGGCCCCGCCAATGAGCAGTTCTTC | CAIRGLAGGPANEQFF
TRBJ1-5 | - | TRBV6-6 | - | TGTGCCAGCAGTTACTCGGGCGAGGGGCTGGGTCAGCCCCAGCATTTT | CASSYSGEGLGQPQHF
TRBJ2-7 | TRBD1 | TRBV27 | - | TGTGCCAGCAGTCCGACTCGTAGACAGGGGCAATGGTACGAGCAGTACTTC | CASSPTRRQGQWYEQYF
TRBJ2-7 | - | TRBV28 | - | TGTGCCAGCAGTTTGGTCCCATCGGGGGGCGCCTACGAGCAGTACTTC | CASSLVPSGGAYEQYF
TRBJ1-2 | - | TRBV28 | - | TGTGCCACCGAAATGACCCCCCTTAATAGCGGCTACACCTTC | CATEMTPLNSGYTF
TRBJ2-7 | TRBD1 | TRBV27 | few | TGTGCCAGCAGTTTATCGCCCCGGACAGGGCGGGACGAGCAGTACTTC | CASSLSPRTGRDEQYF
TRBJ2-7 | - | TRBV10-3 | - | TGTGCCATCAGTGAGTCGATGGTCGCGGCGGGACGATACTACGAGCAGTACTTC | CAISESMVAAGRYYEQYF
TRBJ1-3 | TRBD1 | TRBV6-5 | - | TGTGCCAGCAGTCTACAGGGGGCGCGAGGAAACACCATATATTTT | CASSLQGARGNTIYF
TRBJ1-6 | - | TRBV2 | few | TGTGCCAGCCTAGCAAGTTTACGCTCACCCCTCCACTTT | CASLASLRSPLHF
TRBJ2-1 | TRBD1 | TRBV7-2 | - | TGTGCCAGCAGCTTAGCAATAGGGGGCTATGAGCAGTTCTTC | CASSLAIGGYEQFF
TRBJ2-7 | TRBD2 | TRBV30 | - | TGTGCCTGGAGTCCCCAAGGGACTAGCGGGAGATACGAGCAGTACTTC | CAWSPQGTSGRYEQYF
TRBJ2-7 | - | TRBV19 | - | TGTGCCAGTAGCTCCTGGGGCCGCTACGAGCAGTACTTC | CASSSWGRYEQYF
TRBJ2-3 | TRBD1 | TRBV14 | once | TGTGCCAGCAGCCAAGGACAGGGGGCGGATACGCAGTATTTT | CASSQGQGADTQYF
TRBJ1-1 | - | TRBV4-2 | - | TGTGCCAGCAGCCAAGGGAAAGGGCGGCACGACACTGAAGCTTTCTTT | CASSQGKGRHDTEAFF
TRBJ2-7 | - | TRBV9 | - | TGTGCCAGCAGCGTAGCCGAGGGGGCCTACGAGCAGTACTTC | CASSVAEGAYEQYF
TRBJ2-1 | - | TRBV4-2 | - | TGTGCCAGCAGCCAAGTAACCGACGGGAGCTCCTACAATGAGCAGTTCTTC | CASSQVTDGSSYNEQFF
TRBJ2-2 | - | TRBV11-3 | - | TGTGCCAGCAGCTTGTACACCGGGGAGCTGTTTTTT | CASSLYTGELFF
TRBJ1-2 | TRBD1 | TRBV18 | - | TGTGCCAGCTCACCATGGGACAGTGGAGCTGATAACTATGGCTACACCTTC | CASSPWDSGADNYGYTF
TRBJ2-5 | - | TRBV5-1 | - | TGCGCCAGCAGCTTGGCGTACCAAGAGACCCAGTACTTC | CASSLAYQETQYF
TRBJ1-1 | - | TRBV7-8 | - | TGTGCCAGCAGCTTAGGTAAAAGCACTGAAGCTTTCTTT | CASSLGKSTEAFF
TRBJ2-7 | - | TRBV7-2 | - | TGTGCCAGCAGCTTCGCCGGGACGGTCTCCTACGAGCAGTACTTC | CASSFAGTVSYEQYF
TRBJ1-3 | - | TRBV6-1 | - | TGTGCCAGCAAGGTCGACACAATCTCTGGAAACACCATATATTTT | CASKVDTISGNTIYF
TRBJ2-7 | TRBD2 | TRBV9 | - | TGTGCCAGCAGCGAATCAGCGGGAGCTTACGAGCAGTACTTC | CASSESAGAYEQYF
TRBJ2-1 | - | TRBV2 | - | TGTGCCAGCAGTGAAGCGCTAAACGCACGCTCCTACAATGAGCAGTTCTTC | CASSEALNARSYNEQFF
TRBJ2-3 | TRBD2 | TRBV25-1 | - | TGTGCCAGCAGTTCGGCGGGAGGGCCAGATACGCAGTATTTT | CASSSAGGPDTQYF
TRBJ2-7 | TRBD2 | TRBV5-3 | - | TGTGCCAGTTCACTGGGAGGGGTTAGCGGGATATACGAGCAGTACTTC | CASSLGGVSGIYEQYF
TRBJ1-1 | TRBD1 | TRBV27 | once | TGTGCCAGCTATCAACAGGGGGCCCGTGAAGCTTTCTTT | CASYQQGAREAFF
TRBJ2-1 | TRBD2 | TRBV7-9 | - | TGTGCCAGCAGCCCCGCCGAAGCGGGGAGGGGCAATGAGCAGTTCTTC | CASSPAEAGRGNEQFF
TRBJ2-3 | - | TRBV5-1 | - | TGCGCCAGCAGCTTTTCATCCACAGATACGCAGTATTTT | CASSFSSTDTQYF
TRBJ2-7 | - | TRBV6-5 | once | TGTGCCAGCAGTTACTCCGCGGACGGGGGCTACGAGCAGTACTTC | CASSYSADGGYEQYF
TRBJ2-1 | TRBD2 | TRBV18 | once | TGTGCCAGCTCACCAGGGACTAGCGGGAGAAATGAGCAGTTCTTC | CASSPGTSGRNEQFF
TRBJ1-1 | - | TRBV18 | - | TGTGCCAGCTCACCGGGCTTGGGTGGGAACACTGAAGCTTTCTTT | CASSPGLGGNTEAFF
TRBJ2-3 | - | TRBV7-6 | - | TGTGCCAGCAGCCCCGGGACACCGCGGGGAGATACGCAGTATTTT | CASSPGTPRGDTQYF
TRBJ2-7 | TRBD2 | TRBV28 | - | TGTGCCAGCAGTTTTTGGGGGGGTAATCGCTACGAGCAGTACTTC | CASSFWGGNRYEQYF
TRBJ2-1 | TRBD2 | TRBV7-3 | - | TGTGCCAGCAGCTTAAATCCTCGCGGGAGGGCTGCCTACAATGAGCAGTTCTTC | CASSLNPRGRAAYNEQFF
TRBJ2-1 | TRBD2 | TRBV10-1 | - | TGCGCCAGCAGTGAGTCGAGCCTAGCGGGCCAGAATGAGCAGTTCTTC | CASSESSLAGQNEQFF
TRBJ2-1 | TRBD2 | TRBV6-4 | few | TGTGCCAGCGGACCTAGCGGGACGTTCAATGAGCAGTTCTTC | CASGPSGTFNEQFF
TRBJ2-2 | TRBD2 | TRBV5-1 | - | TGCGCCAGCAGCTTGGCCGCGGGGGCCGGGGAGCTGTTTTTT | CASSLAAGAGELFF
TRBJ1-1 | - | TRBV5-6 | - | TGTGCCAGCAGCGCCGACGTGAGCACGGAGGCTTTCTTT | CASSADVSTEAFF
TRBJ2-7 | TRBD1 | TRBV30 | - | TGTGCCTGGAGACGTGACAGGGCCTCCTACGAGCAGTACTTC | CAWRRDRASYEQYF
TRBJ2-2 | - | TRBV28 | - | TGTGCCAGCAGTTTCGCACCAAAAACCGGGGAGCTGTTTTTT | CASSFAPKTGELFF
TRBJ1-1 | - | TRBV19 | - | TGTGCCAGTAGTATAGTCATGAACACTGAAGCTTTCTTT | CASSIVMNTEAFF
TRBJ1-2 | TRBD1 | TRBV6-5 | - | TGTGCCAGCAGCGAAACACAGGGGGCAGTCTATGGCTACACCTTC | CASSETQGAVYGYTF